This T cell receptor (beta chain) comes out of a study of T-cell reconstitution after alpha-beta-depleted transplantation in children. This clonotype was counted ten times or more. Trimming took off 7 bases at V and 10 bases at J, with 11 bases between the two ends. There are 10 residues in the CDR3. Germline-derived CDR1 and CDR2 are GTSNPN and SVGIG (reference sequence). Unique molecular identifiers were used in preparing the TCRbeta library. TCRdb reprocessed the PCR reads via MiXCR and lists one record per CDR3 protein. The profile shows 200,000 to 250,000 distinct CDR3 sequences, around 12% of them singletons.

This TCR came from a human donor who donated a stem cell graft to a child with acute lymphoblastic leukemia. Here the sequenced sample was PBMCs from the stem cell graft donor, taken from the stem cell graft. V is TRBV30 and J is TRBJ2-1; unclear D gene. DNA for the CDR3: TGTGCCTCCAGCGAGAGAGAGCAGTTCTTC. Its protein product is CASSEREQFF.